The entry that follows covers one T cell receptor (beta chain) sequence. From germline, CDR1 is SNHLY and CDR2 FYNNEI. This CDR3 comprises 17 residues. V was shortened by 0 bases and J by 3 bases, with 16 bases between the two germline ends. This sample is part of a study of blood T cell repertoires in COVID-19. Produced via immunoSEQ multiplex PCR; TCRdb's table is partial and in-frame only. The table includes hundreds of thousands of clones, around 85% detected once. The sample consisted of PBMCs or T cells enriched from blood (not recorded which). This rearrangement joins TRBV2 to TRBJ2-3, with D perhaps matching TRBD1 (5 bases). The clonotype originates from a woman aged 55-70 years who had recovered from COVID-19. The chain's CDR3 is CASSEAPARVRTDTQYF. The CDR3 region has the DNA TGTGCCAGCAGTGAAGCCCCGGCCAGGGTTCGGACAGATACGCAGTATTTT. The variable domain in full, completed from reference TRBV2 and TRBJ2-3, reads EPEVTQTPSHQVTQMGQEVILRCVPISNHLYFYWYRQILGQKVEFLVSFYNNEISEKSEIFDDQFSVERPDGSNFTLKIRSTKLEDSAMYFCASSEAPARVRTDTQYFGPGTRLTVL.